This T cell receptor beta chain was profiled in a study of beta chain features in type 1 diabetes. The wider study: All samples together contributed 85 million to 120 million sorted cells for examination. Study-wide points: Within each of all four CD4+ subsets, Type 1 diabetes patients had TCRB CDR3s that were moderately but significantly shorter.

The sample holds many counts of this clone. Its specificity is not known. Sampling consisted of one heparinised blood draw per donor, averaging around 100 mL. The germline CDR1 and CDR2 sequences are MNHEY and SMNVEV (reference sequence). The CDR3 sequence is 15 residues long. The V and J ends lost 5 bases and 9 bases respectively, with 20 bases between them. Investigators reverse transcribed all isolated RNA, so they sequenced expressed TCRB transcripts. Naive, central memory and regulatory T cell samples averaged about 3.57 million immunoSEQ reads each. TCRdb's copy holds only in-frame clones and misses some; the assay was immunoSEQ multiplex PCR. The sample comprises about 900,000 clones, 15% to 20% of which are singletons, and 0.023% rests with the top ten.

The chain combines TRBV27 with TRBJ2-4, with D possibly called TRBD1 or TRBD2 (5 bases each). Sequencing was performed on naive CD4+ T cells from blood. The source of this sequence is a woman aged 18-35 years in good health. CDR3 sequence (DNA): TGTGCCAGCAGTAGGGCCCCGGCAGGGAGCGGCATTCAGTACTTC. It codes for CASSRAPAGSGIQYF.